This note documents a single T cell receptor (beta chain) sequence. The antigen is unknown. J lost 8 bases, V lost 4 bases, and 11 bases had no gene match. Germline V gene data show CDR1 as GTSNPN and CDR2 as SVGIG (reference sequence). The CDR3 runs 15 residues. This record comes from a study of cytomegalovirus exposure and HLA in healthy donors. Study-wide findings and caveats: Three CMV-associated chains proved CMV antigen-specific in vitro. Later analysis demonstrated an association between a missense DCLRE1C variant and TCR beta V- and J-gene trimming. From TCR beta sequences, most subjects' HLA-A and HLA-B alleles were reportedly predicted accurately.

It was with 60 Vbeta and 13 Jbeta primers that the PCR ran. The repertoire was sequenced with immunoSEQ multiplex PCR; TCRdb's copy has only in-frame clones and lacks some. Of some 80,000 clones listed, about 80% were seen once; the top ten hold 3% to 3.5%. V usage is TRBV30 and J usage is TRBJ2-1; 10 bases map to TRBD2. The TCR was taken from a man aged 40-49 years in good health and CMV-seronegative. Sequencing used PBMCs. CDR3 in amino acids: CAWTRMVAGGHEQFF. The CDR3 DNA is TGTGCCTGGACGAGGATGGTAGCGGGGGGACATGAGCAGTTCTTC.